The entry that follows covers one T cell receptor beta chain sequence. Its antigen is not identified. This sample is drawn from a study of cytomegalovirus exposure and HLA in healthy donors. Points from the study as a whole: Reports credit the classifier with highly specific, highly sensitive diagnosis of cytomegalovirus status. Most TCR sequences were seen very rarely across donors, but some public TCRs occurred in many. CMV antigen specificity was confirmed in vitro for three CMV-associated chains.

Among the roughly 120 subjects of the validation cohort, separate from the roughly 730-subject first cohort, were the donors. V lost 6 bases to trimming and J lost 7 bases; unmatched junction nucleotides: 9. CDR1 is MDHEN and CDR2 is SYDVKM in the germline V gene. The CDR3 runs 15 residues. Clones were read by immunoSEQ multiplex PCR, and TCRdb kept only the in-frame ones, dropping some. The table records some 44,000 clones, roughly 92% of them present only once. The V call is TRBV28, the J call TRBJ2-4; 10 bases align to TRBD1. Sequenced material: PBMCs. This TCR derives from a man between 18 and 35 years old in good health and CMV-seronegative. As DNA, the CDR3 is TGTGCCAGCAGGGGACGGACAGGGGGGATGAACATTCAGTACTTC. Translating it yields CASRGRTGGMNIQYF.